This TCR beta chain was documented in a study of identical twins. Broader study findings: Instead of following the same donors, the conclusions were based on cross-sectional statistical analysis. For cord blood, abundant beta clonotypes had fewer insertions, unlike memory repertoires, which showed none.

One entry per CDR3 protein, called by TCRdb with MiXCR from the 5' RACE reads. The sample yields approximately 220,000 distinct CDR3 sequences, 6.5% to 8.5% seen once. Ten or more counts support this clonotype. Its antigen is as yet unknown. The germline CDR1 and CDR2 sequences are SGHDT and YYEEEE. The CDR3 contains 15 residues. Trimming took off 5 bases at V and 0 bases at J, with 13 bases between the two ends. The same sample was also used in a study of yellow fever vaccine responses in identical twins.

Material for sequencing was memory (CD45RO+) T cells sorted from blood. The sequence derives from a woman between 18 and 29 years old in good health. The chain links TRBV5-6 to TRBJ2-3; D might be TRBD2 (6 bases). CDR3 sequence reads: CASSPAGTSTDTQYF. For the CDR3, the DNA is TGTGCCAGCAGTCCTGCGGGGACTAGCACAGATACGCAGTATTTT.